Listed below are T cell receptor beta chains from one sample, sequenced in a study of blood T cell repertoires in COVID-19. Some clones are missing from TCRdb's copy, which holds only in-frame ones; the method was immunoSEQ multiplex PCR. This table has about 300,000 clones, around 82% appearing once. The sequenced sample consisted of peripheral blood. The receptors were sampled from a woman in her 50s with acute or convalescent COVID-19. Each CDR3 is given with its conserved first and last residue. The order of the fields is V gene, clone size, J gene, CDR3 protein. The size of a clone is reported for some rows only, either as once, few or many, or as a class for expanded clones.

v_call: TRBV7-8
clone_size: many
j_call: TRBJ2-7
cdr3_aa: CASSLAARTGKNEQYF

v_call: TRBV5-1
clone_size: NA
j_call: TRBJ1-6
cdr3_aa: CASTRGVSSYNSPLHF

v_call: TRBV29-1
clone_size: NA
j_call: TRBJ2-5
cdr3_aa: CSVEDLFGGFRQETQYF

v_call: TRBV7-2
clone_size: NA
j_call: TRBJ1-1
cdr3_aa: CASSSGGPNTEAFF

v_call: TRBV7-2
clone_size: NA
j_call: TRBJ2-3
cdr3_aa: CASSLVSGVSTDTQYF

v_call: TRBV5-1
clone_size: NA
j_call: TRBJ1-2
cdr3_aa: CASSRTGGDYGYTF

v_call: TRBV7-3
clone_size: NA
j_call: TRBJ2-2
cdr3_aa: CASSLLGTGRGGVGELFF

v_call: TRBV5-1
clone_size: NA
j_call: TRBJ1-5
cdr3_aa: CASSQGHNSNQPQHF

v_call: TRBV14
clone_size: once
j_call: TRBJ2-5
cdr3_aa: CASSQRGPTSGGAGETQYF

v_call: TRBV7-3
clone_size: NA
j_call: TRBJ2-2
cdr3_aa: CASSLSGGGGELFF

v_call: TRBV7-2
clone_size: NA
j_call: TRBJ2-7
cdr3_aa: CASSLASLESSYEQYF

v_call: TRBV6-5
clone_size: NA
j_call: TRBJ2-2
cdr3_aa: CASSTLAGGTGELFF

v_call: TRBV30
clone_size: once
j_call: TRBJ1-5
cdr3_aa: CAWSSKGASQPQHF

v_call: TRBV29-1
clone_size: NA
j_call: TRBJ1-2
cdr3_aa: CSTEGTGSGYTF

v_call: TRBV10-1
clone_size: few
j_call: TRBJ2-2
cdr3_aa: CASMNRGDTGELFF

v_call: TRBV24-1
clone_size: NA
j_call: TRBJ2-3
cdr3_aa: CATSDPSGGQGDTQYF

v_call: TRBV10-3
clone_size: NA
j_call: TRBJ2-5
cdr3_aa: CAISEALAGQGETQYF

v_call: TRBV3-1/TRBV3-2
clone_size: NA
j_call: TRBJ1-4
cdr3_aa: CASSHRDRVANEKLFF

v_call: TRBV12-3/TRBV12-4
clone_size: NA
j_call: TRBJ2-1
cdr3_aa: CASRGTGDNEQFF

v_call: TRBV5-1
clone_size: NA
j_call: TRBJ1-1
cdr3_aa: CASSGQGGSTEAFF

v_call: TRBV24-1
clone_size: NA
j_call: TRBJ2-5
cdr3_aa: CATSDLTLAGRETQYF

v_call: TRBV7-2
clone_size: NA
j_call: TRBJ2-7
cdr3_aa: CASSSTGTGSHEQYF

v_call: TRBV7-2
clone_size: once
j_call: TRBJ1-1
cdr3_aa: CASRGEGGAFF

v_call: TRBV11-2
clone_size: NA
j_call: TRBJ1-1
cdr3_aa: CASTISGGTEAFF

v_call: TRBV5-4
clone_size: NA
j_call: TRBJ1-1
cdr3_aa: CASSLRPGSDFAEAFF

v_call: TRBV30
clone_size: NA
j_call: TRBJ1-1
cdr3_aa: CAWTRGSLDTEAFF

v_call: TRBV20-1
clone_size: NA
j_call: TRBJ1-2
cdr3_aa: CSASDRVVGYTF